Given below is one T cell receptor (beta chain) in context. No antigen is known for it. The length of the CDR3 is 13 residues. V was pared by 5 bases and J by 6 bases, with 6 bases of the junction left unmatched. Germline-derived CDR1 and CDR2 are LNHNV and YYDKDF (reference sequence). Clones were read by immunoSEQ multiplex PCR, and TCRdb kept only the in-frame ones, dropping some. The sample carries about 130,000 clones, 70% to 90% recorded once. This sample was taken from a study of T cell responses to AZD1222 COVID-19 vaccine. Broader study findings: There were mostly white British donors and more females than males, and clonal diversity was possibly underestimated. Spike was spanned by vaccine-associated CD4 TCRs, which were dominant at 160-218 and 743-854.

The sequencing here drew on peripheral blood, taken on day 0 of AZD1222 vaccination. The TCR was taken from an adult in good health. The chain couples TRBV15 to TRBJ2-7; 8 nucleotides agree with TRBD2. CDR3 nucleotides: TGTGCCACCAGCGCCGGGGGGGCGGGCGAGCAGTACTTC. It encodes CATSAGGAGEQYF.